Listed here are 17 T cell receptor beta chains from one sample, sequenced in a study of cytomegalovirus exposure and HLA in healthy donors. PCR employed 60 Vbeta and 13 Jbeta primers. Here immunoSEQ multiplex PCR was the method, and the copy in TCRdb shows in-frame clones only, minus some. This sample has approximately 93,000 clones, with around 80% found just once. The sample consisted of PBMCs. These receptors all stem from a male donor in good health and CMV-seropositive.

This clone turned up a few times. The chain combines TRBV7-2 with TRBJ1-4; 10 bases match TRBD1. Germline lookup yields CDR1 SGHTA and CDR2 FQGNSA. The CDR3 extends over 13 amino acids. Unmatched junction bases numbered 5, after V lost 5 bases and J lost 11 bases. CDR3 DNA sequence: TGTGCCAGCAGCCCCAGACAGGGGGCGAAACTGTTTTTT. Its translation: CASSPRQGAKLFF.

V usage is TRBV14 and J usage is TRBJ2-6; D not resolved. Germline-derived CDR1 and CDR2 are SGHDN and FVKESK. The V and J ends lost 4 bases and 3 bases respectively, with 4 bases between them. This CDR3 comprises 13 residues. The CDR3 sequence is CASSPLGANVLTF. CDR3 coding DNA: TGTGCCAGCAGCCCCCTTGGGGCCAACGTCCTGACTTTC.

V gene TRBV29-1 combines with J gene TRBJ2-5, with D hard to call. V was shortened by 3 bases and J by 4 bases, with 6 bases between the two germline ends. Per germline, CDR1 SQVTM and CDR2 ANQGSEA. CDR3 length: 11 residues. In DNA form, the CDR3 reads TGCAGCGTTGAGTCCAGAGAGACCCAGTACTTC. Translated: CSVESRETQYF.

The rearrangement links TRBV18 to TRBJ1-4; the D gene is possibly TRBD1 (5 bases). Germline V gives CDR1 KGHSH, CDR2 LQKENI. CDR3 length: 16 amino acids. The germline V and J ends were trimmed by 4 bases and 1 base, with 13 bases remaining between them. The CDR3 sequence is CASSLGTLGTNEKLFF. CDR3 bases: TGTGCCAGCTCACTTGGGACTCTGGGAACTAATGAAAAACTGTTTTTT.

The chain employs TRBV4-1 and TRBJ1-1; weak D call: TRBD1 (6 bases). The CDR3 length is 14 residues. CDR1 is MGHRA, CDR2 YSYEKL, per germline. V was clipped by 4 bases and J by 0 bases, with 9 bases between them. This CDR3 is CASSRTAMNTEAFF. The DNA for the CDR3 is TGCGCCAGCAGCCGGACAGCTATGAACACTGAAGCTTTCTTT.

CDR3 amino acids: CASSYGQGISYEQYF. In DNA, the CDR3 is TGTGCCAGCAGTTACGGACAGGGGATCTCCTACGAGCAGTACTTC. The V gene is TRBV6-5, the J gene TRBJ2-7, with TRBD1 matching 9 bases. Germline V gives CDR1 MNHEY, CDR2 SVGAGI. The CDR3 loop spans 15 amino acids. Unmatched junction bases numbered 2, after V lost 2 bases and J lost 0 bases.

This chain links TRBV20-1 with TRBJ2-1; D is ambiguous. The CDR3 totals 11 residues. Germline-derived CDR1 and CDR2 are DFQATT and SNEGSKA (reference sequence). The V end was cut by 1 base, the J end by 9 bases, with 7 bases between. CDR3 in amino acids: CSARGDAEQFF. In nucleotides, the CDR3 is TGCAGTGCTAGAGGAGATGCTGAGCAGTTCTTC.

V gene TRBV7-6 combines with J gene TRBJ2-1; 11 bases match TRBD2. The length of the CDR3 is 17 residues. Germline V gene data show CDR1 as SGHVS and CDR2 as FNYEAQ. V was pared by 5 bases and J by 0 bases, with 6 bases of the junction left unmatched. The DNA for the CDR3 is TGTGCCAGCAGCCTTACTAGCGGGGGTCGCTCCTACAATGAGCAGTTCTTC. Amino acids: CASSLTSGGRSYNEQFF.

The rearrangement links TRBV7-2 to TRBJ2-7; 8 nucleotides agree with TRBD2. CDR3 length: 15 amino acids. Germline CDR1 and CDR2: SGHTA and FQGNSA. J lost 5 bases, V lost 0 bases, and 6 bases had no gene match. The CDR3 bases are TGTGCCAGCAGCTTAGCGCGGGCGGGGGGCGACGAGCAGTACTTC. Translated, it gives CASSLARAGGDEQYF.

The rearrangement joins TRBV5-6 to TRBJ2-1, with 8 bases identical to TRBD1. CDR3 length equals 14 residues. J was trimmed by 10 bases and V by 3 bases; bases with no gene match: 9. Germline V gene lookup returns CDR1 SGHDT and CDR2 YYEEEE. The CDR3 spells CASSSGQGPREQFF. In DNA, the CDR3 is TGTGCCAGCAGCTCCGGACAGGGACCTAGGGAGCAGTTCTTC.

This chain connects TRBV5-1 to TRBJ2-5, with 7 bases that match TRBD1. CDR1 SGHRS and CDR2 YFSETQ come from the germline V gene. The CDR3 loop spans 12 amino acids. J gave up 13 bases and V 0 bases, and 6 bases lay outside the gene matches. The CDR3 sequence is CASSLEGGSLYF. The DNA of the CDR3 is TGCGCCAGCAGCTTGGAAGGGGGCTCTCTGTACTTC.

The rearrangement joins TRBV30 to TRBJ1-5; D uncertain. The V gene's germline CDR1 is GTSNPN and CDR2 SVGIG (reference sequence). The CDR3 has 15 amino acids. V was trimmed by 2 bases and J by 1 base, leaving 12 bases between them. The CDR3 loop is CAWSPGGVSNQPQHF. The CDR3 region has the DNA TGTGCCTGGAGTCCCGGCGGGGTAAGCAATCAGCCCCAGCATTTT.

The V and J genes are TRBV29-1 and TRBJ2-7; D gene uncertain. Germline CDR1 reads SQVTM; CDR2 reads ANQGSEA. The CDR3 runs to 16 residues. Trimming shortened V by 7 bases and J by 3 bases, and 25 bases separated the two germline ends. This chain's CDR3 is CSALRRGISGYYEQYF. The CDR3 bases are TGCAGCGCCCTTAGACGAGGCATATCCGGTTACTACGAGCAGTACTTC.

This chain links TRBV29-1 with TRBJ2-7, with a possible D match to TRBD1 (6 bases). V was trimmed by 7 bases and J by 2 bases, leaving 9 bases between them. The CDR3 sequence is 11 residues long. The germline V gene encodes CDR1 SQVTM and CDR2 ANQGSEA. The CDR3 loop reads CSAGQTYEQYF. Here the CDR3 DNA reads TGCAGCGCCGGACAGACCTACGAGCAGTACTTC.

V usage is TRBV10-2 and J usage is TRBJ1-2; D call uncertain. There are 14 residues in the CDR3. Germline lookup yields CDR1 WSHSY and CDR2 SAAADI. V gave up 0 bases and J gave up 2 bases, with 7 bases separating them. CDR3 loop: CASSESAPNYGYTF. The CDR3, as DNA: TGCGCCAGCAGTGAGTCGGCTCCAAACTATGGCTACACCTTC.

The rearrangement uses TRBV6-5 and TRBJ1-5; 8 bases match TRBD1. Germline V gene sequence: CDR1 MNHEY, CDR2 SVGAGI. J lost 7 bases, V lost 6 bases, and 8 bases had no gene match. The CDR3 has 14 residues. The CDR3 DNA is TGTGCCAGCAGCCCCGGGACAGGAGGCCAGCCCCAGCATTTT. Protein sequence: CASSPGTGGQPQHF.

CDR3 DNA sequence: TGTGCCAGCAGCTTGGATGGCCTCACTGAAGCTTTCTTT. Its translation is CASSLDGLTEAFF. V usage is TRBV5-4 and J usage is TRBJ1-1; D is uncertain. The CDR3 contains 13 residues. Germline V gene data show CDR1 as SGHNT and CDR2 as YYREEE (reference sequence). V lost 0 bases to trimming and J lost 4 bases, with 7 bases between them.